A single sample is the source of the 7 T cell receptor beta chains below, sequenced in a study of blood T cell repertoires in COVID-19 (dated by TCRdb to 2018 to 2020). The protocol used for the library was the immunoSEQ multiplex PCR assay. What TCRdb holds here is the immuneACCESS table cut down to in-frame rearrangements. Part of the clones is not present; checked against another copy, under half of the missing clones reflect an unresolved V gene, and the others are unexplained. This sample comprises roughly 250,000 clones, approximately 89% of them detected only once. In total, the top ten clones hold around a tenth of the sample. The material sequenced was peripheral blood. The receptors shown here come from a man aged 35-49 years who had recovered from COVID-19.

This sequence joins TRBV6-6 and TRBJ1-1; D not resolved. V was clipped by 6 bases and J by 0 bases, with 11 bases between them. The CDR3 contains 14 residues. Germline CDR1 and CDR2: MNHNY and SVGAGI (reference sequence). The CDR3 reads CASRRTFMNTEAFF. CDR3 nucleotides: TGTGCCAGCAGGCGGACTTTCATGAACACTGAAGCTTTCTTT.

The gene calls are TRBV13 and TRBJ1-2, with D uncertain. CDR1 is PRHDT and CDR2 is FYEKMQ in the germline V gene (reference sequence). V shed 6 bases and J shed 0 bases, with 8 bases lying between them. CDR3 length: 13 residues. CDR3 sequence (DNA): TGTGCCAGCAGGGCCCAGACTAACTATGGCTACACCTTC. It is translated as CASRAQTNYGYTF.

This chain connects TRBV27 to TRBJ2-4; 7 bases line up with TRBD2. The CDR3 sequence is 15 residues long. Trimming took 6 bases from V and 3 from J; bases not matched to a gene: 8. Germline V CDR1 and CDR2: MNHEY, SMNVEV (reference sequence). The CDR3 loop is CASSPRLAGKNIQYF. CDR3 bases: TGTGCCAGCAGCCCGAGACTAGCCGGCAAAAACATTCAGTACTTC.

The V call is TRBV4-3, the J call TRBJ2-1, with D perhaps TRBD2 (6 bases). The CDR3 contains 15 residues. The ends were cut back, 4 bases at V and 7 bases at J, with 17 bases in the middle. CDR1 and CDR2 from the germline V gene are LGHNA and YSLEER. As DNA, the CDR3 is TGCGCCAGCAGCCTCGCCTGGGGAGCGGGTAATGAGCAGTTCTTC. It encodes CASSLAWGAGNEQFF.

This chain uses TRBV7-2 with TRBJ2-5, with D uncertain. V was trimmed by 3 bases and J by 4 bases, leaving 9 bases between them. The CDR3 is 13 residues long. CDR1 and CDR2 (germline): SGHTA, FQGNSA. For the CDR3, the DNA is TGTGCCAGCAGCTTGGTTTCTATAGAGACCCAGTACTTC. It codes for CASSLVSIETQYF.

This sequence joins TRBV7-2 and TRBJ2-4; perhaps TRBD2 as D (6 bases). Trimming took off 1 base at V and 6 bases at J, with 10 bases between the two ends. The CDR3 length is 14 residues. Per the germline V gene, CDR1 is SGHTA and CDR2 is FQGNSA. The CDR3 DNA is TGTGCCAGCAGCTTAGTGCTGGGGGGAAACATTCAGTACTTC. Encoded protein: CASSLVLGGNIQYF.

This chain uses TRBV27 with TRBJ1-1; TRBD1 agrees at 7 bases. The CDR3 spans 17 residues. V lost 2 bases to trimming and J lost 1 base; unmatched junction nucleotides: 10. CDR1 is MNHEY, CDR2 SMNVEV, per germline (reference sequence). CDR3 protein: CASSLPPPGTENTEAFF. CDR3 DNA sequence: TGTGCCAGCAGTTTACCTCCACCCGGGACAGAGAACACTGAAGCTTTCTTT.